The 19 T cell receptor beta chains listed next were all sequenced from one sample in a study of PD-L1 blockade in urothelial cancer. The method was immunoSEQ multiplex PCR; TCRdb's version includes in-frame clones alone and lacks a portion of them. The table shows around 100,000 clones, with approximately 90% occurring only once. As to time point: peripheral blood 6 weeks after treatment start. This material consisted of PBMCs, taken around atezolizumab (anti-PD-L1) treatment. Receptors were obtained from a man in his sixties with urothelial cancer.

This clone was counted once. J is TRBJ2-3 and V is TRBV9; 8 positions match TRBD1. Germline-derived CDR1 and CDR2 are SGDLS and YYNGEE. The CDR3 consists of 15 residues. J lost 1 base, V lost 3 bases, and 4 bases had no gene match. The CDR3 loop reads CASSETGVRTDTQYF. For the CDR3, the DNA is TGTGCCAGCAGCGAGACAGGGGTGCGCACAGATACGCAGTATTTT.

This chain uses TRBV29-1 with TRBJ1-1; 7 bases map to TRBD1. This CDR3 comprises 12 residues. V was pared by 5 bases and J by 1 base, with 1 base of the junction left unmatched. Germline V gene sequence: CDR1 SQVTM, CDR2 ANQGSEA. Written as DNA, the CDR3 is TGCAGCGTTAACAGGGGGAACACTGAAGCTTTCTTT. Translating gives CSVNRGNTEAFF.

This chain joins TRBV14 and TRBJ2-1; 9 nucleotides align to TRBD1. The germline V gene has CDR1 SGHDN and CDR2 FVKESK. The CDR3 is made up of 13 amino acids. V trimming: 5 bases; J trimming: 9 bases; junction bases outside the gene matches: 5. CDR3 bases: TGTGCCAGCAGCGCACAGGGGGCTGGTGAGCAGTTCTTC. Translating it yields CASSAQGAGEQFF.

The chain links TRBV30 to TRBJ2-3, with TRBD1 as a possible D gene (6 bases). Germline values: CDR1 GTSNPN, CDR2 SVGIG (reference sequence). V gave up 3 bases and J gave up 1 base, with 14 bases separating them. The CDR3 is 15 amino acids. CDR3 DNA: TGTGCCTGGAGAACCCCCCCAGGGGGCACAGATACGCAGTATTTT. This encodes CAWRTPPGGTDTQYF.

The chain links TRBV27 to TRBJ1-4; unclear D gene. The germline V gene encodes CDR1 MNHEY and CDR2 SMNVEV (reference sequence). This CDR3 has 12 amino acids. V lost 8 bases to trimming and J lost 4 bases, with 8 bases between them. The CDR3 coding sequence is TGTGCCAGCTCTGGGCTTAATGAAAAACTGTTTTTT. Encoded protein: CASSGLNEKLFF.

The chain links TRBV4-3 to TRBJ2-7; D might be TRBD1 (5 bases). Germline V lookup: CDR1 LGHNA, CDR2 YSLEER. The CDR3 sequence is 15 residues long. The ends were cut back, 0 bases at V and 2 bases at J, with 11 bases in the middle. The CDR3 sequence is CASSQDGQNPYEQYF. DNA for the CDR3: TGCGCCAGCAGCCAAGATGGACAAAATCCCTACGAGCAGTACTTC.

V and J are TRBV19 and TRBJ2-7, with 9 positions matching TRBD1. This CDR3 has 13 amino acids. J was trimmed by 2 bases and V by 11 bases; bases with no gene match: 7. Germline V gene lookup returns CDR1 LNHDA and CDR2 SQIVND (reference sequence). The CDR3 sequence is CAPKGQGTYEQYF. The DNA of the CDR3 is TGTGCCCCTAAGGGACAGGGAACCTACGAGCAGTACTTC. Filled out from reference TRBV19 and TRBJ2-7, the complete variable domain reads DGGITQSPKYLFRKEGQNVTLSCEQNLNHDAMYWYRQDPGQGLRLIYYSQIVNDFQKGDIAEGYSVSREKKESFPLTVTSAQKNPTAFYLCAPKGQGTYEQYFGPGTRLTVT.

CDR3 sequence reads: CASSSLDRGPDGYTF. The CDR3 DNA is TGTGCCAGCAGCTCCTTGGACAGGGGGCCGGATGGCTACACCTTC. J is TRBJ1-2 and V is TRBV7-2, with TRBD1 matching over 11 bases. Trimming cost V 4 bases and J 6 bases; bases outside gene matches: 7. The CDR3 extends over 15 amino acids. Germline CDR1 SGHTA, CDR2 FQGNSA.

The chain combines TRBV28 with TRBJ2-7, with TRBD1 as a possible D gene (6 bases). In germline, CDR1 is MDHEN, CDR2 SYDVKM. This CDR3 has 15 residues. V lost 2 bases and J lost 9, with 20 bases in between. The CDR3 DNA is TGTGCCAGCAGTTTAAACCCCGGACAGACCCCCACGCAGTACTTC. Its translation: CASSLNPGQTPTQYF.

In this sample, this clone turned up once. The chain combines TRBV10-3 with TRBJ1-6, with D perhaps TRBD1 (6 bases). Germline V gene sequence: CDR1 ENHRY, CDR2 SYGVKD. Trimming removed 6 bases at V and 10 bases at J, with 19 bases between. This CDR3 region has 15 residues. This CDR3 is CAIRAGTQGSSPLHF. CDR3 nucleotides: TGTGCCATCAGGGCCGGGACCCAGGGGTCATCACCCCTCCACTTT.

The rearrangement links TRBV5-1 to TRBJ2-1; 13 bases agree with TRBD2. The ends lost 2 bases at V and 5 bases at J; junction bases unmatched: 10. This CDR3 is built from 18 residues. Germline assignment: CDR1 SGHRS and CDR2 YFSETQ. Here the CDR3 reads CASSFTSGRASIHNEQFF. The CDR3 bases are TGCGCCAGCAGCTTTACTAGCGGGAGGGCCTCGATTCACAATGAGCAGTTCTTC.

This clone occurred a few times. The chain joins TRBV7-3 to TRBJ2-1, with TRBD1 matching over 8 bases. The CDR3 loop spans 16 amino acids. The germline gives CDR1 SGHTA, CDR2 FQGTGA. The V gene end was trimmed by 5 bases and the J gene end by 5 bases; junction bases not matched to a gene: 11. The CDR3 sequence is CASSDPFWDRNNEQFF. The CDR3 DNA reads as TGTGCCAGCAGCGACCCCTTCTGGGACAGGAACAATGAGCAGTTCTTC.

The rearrangement joins TRBV9 to TRBJ2-3; TRBD2 matches at 9 bases. There are 16 residues in the CDR3. V shed 2 bases, J shed 5 bases, and the junction held 9 bases outside the gene matches. Germline V CDR1 and CDR2: SGDLS, YYNGEE. The DNA for the CDR3 is TGTGCCAGCAGCGTCCGATCGGCGGGGGGGCAAGATACGCAGTATTTT. This codes for CASSVRSAGGQDTQYF.

This clone was seen a few times. The chain couples TRBV30 to TRBJ1-2, with D possibly TRBD1 on 6 matching bases. The germline CDR1 and CDR2 sequences are GTSNPN and SVGIG (reference sequence). The CDR3 sequence is 12 residues long. V lost 5 bases to trimming and J lost 4 bases, with 11 bases between them. Here the CDR3 reads CAWETGSYGYTF. The CDR3 nucleotides are TGTGCCTGGGAGACAGGTTCCTATGGCTACACCTTC.

This chain uses TRBV28 with TRBJ1-2, with 8 nucleotides matching TRBD1. CDR1 and CDR2 from the germline V gene are MDHEN and SYDVKM. V was pared by 3 bases and J by 2 bases, with 11 bases of the junction left unmatched. CDR3 length equals 17 residues. CDR3 loop: CASSFRRDRQKNYGYTF. DNA of the CDR3: TGTGCCAGCAGTTTTCGTCGGGACAGGCAAAAAAACTATGGCTACACCTTC.

This clone came up a few times. The chain couples TRBV2 to TRBJ1-5; 10 bases line up with TRBD1. Germline V gene data show CDR1 as SNHLY and CDR2 as FYNNEI. V shed 11 bases, J shed 5 bases, and the junction held 6 bases outside the gene matches. The CDR3 extends over 13 amino acids. CDR3 amino acids: CAGSGTGDQPQHF. CDR3 in DNA: TGTGCCGGGTCCGGGACAGGGGATCAGCCCCAGCATTTT.

The chain couples TRBV5-6 to TRBJ2-3; 13 bases are a match to TRBD2. Germline V gene lookup returns CDR1 SGHDT and CDR2 YYEEEE. The ends lost 3 bases at V and 5 bases at J; junction bases unmatched: 15. CDR3 length: 19 amino acids. CDR3 in amino acids: CASSSVINTSGGARDTQYF. The DNA of the CDR3 is TGTGCCAGCAGCTCTGTGATTAACACTAGCGGGGGGGCCAGAGATACGCAGTATTTT.

V gene TRBV4-1 combines with J gene TRBJ1-4; 11 bases agree with TRBD1. Germline CDR1 and CDR2: MGHRA and YSYEKL. V lost 4 bases, J lost 7 bases, and 2 bases stayed unmatched. The CDR3 contains 14 residues. CDR3 sequence: CASSPDRGREKLFF. CDR3 DNA sequence: TGCGCCAGCAGCCCGGACAGGGGGCGTGAAAAACTGTTTTTT.

This clone came up once. The chain has TRBV28 and TRBJ2-5; 7 nucleotides align to TRBD2. This CDR3 is 13 amino acids long. Germline-derived CDR1 and CDR2 are MDHEN and SYDVKM. The junction had 5 bases not matched to a gene; V was cut back by 3 bases and J by 7 bases. This CDR3 reads CASSFGREGTQYF. The CDR3 DNA reads as TGTGCCAGCAGTTTTGGCAGGGAGGGGACCCAGTACTTC.